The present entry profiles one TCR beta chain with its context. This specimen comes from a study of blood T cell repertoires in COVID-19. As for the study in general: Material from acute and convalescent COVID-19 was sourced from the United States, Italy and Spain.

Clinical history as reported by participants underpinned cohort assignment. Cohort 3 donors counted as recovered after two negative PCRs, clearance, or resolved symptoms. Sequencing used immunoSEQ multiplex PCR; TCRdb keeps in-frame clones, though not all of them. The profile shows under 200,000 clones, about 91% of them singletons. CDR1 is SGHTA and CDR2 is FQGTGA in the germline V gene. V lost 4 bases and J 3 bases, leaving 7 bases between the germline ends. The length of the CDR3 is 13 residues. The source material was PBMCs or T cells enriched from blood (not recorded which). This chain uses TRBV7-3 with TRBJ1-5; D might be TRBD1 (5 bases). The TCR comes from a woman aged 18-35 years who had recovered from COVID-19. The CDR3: CASSSGDNQPQHF. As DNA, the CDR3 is TGTGCCAGCAGCTCGGGGGACAATCAGCCCCAGCATTTT.